One sample yielded the 8 T cell receptor beta chains listed below, sequenced in a study of cytomegalovirus exposure and HLA in healthy donors. The PCR made use of 60 Vbeta and 13 Jbeta primers. Some clones are missing from TCRdb's copy, which holds only in-frame ones; the method was immunoSEQ multiplex PCR. This table has 170,000 or so clones, 60% to 85% appearing once. Specimen: PBMCs. The origin of the receptors is a woman between 45 and 65 years old in good health and CMV-seropositive.

This chain connects TRBV7-9 to TRBJ2-6; 10 bases are shared with TRBD1. The length of the CDR3 is 17 residues. The V gene's germline CDR1 is SEHNR and CDR2 FQNEAQ (reference sequence). Trimming cost V 1 base and J 4 bases; bases outside gene matches: 4. The DNA for the CDR3 is TGTGCCAGCAGCTTAGTGGGACAGGGGTACGGGGCCAACGTCCTGACTTTC. As protein: CASSLVGQGYGANVLTF. The whole variable domain, remainder taken from reference TRBV7-9 and TRBJ2-6, is DTGVSQNPRHKITKRGQNVTFRCDPISEHNRLYWYRQTLGQGPEFLTYFQNEAQLEKSRLLSDRFSAERPKGSFSTLEIQRTEQGDSAMYLCASSLVGQGYGANVLTFGAGSRLTVL.

The rearrangement links TRBV7-9 to TRBJ1-2; tentative D call: TRBD1 (5 bases). The V gene's germline CDR1 is SEHNR and CDR2 FQNEAQ (reference sequence). The CDR3 is 13 amino acids. Trimming stripped 3 bases from V and 14 bases from J, with 19 bases between. Here the CDR3 DNA reads TGTGCCAGCAGCTTGAGCCAGGGATGGAGTGGGACCTTC. Its protein product is CASSLSQGWSGTF. The variable domain in full, with the rest retrieved from reference TRBV7-9 and TRBJ1-2, is DTGVSQNPRHKITKRGQNVTFRCDPISEHNRLYWYRQTLGQGPEFLTYFQNEAQLEKSRLLSDRFSAERPKGSFSTLEIQRTEQGDSAMYLCASSLSQGWSGTFGSGTRLTVV.

The CDR3 sequence is CASSFDTKGQQPQHF. In DNA, the CDR3 is TGTGCCAGCAGTTTCGATACAAAGGGACAGCAGCCCCAGCATTTT. The chain recombines TRBV27 with TRBJ1-5; 7 bases align to TRBD1. The J segment lost 7 bases and the V segment lost 3 bases, leaving 9 bases of the junction unmatched. The CDR3 totals 15 residues. Germline assignment: CDR1 MNHEY and CDR2 SMNVEV (reference sequence).

The CDR3 is CASSRVGGAYNEQFF. The DNA for the CDR3 is TGTGCCAGTAGTAGGGTGGGGGGGGCCTACAATGAGCAGTTCTTC. The chain links TRBV19 to TRBJ2-1, with 7 bases lining up with TRBD2. Trimming at V came to 4 bases and at J to 2 bases, leaving 5 bases not matched to a gene. Germline V gives CDR1 LNHDA, CDR2 SQIVND (reference sequence). The CDR3 has 15 amino acids.

The rearrangement uses TRBV7-9 and TRBJ2-5; 16 nucleotides agree with TRBD2. CDR3 size: 18 residues. Trimming at V came to 5 bases and at J to 3 bases, leaving 9 bases not matched to a gene. Germline V lookup: CDR1 SEHNR, CDR2 FQNEAQ (reference sequence). The CDR3 region has the DNA TGTGCCAGCAGCACCGGGACTAGCGGGGGGGTGGGCGAAGAGACCCAGTACTTC. Translating it yields CASSTGTSGGVGEETQYF.

V gene TRBV4-1 combines with J gene TRBJ2-7; D perhaps matches TRBD1 (6 bases). CDR1 and CDR2 from the germline V gene are MGHRA and YSYEKL. The CDR3 is 15 amino acids. V was trimmed by 1 base and J by 3 bases, leaving 13 bases between them. The CDR3 sequence: CASSQVRGTYYEQYF. In DNA form, the CDR3 reads TGCGCCAGCAGCCAAGTGAGGGGGACCTACTACGAGCAGTACTTC.

The V gene is TRBV7-2, the J gene TRBJ2-1; maybe TRBD2 (6 bases). V shed 2 bases and J shed 8 bases, with 10 bases lying between them. The CDR3 is 13 residues long. Germline V gives CDR1 SGHTA, CDR2 FQGNSA. In DNA, the CDR3 is TGTGCCAGCAGCTTACCCTCTAGCGATGAGCAGTTCTTC. It translates to CASSLPSSDEQFF.

In this sample, this clone turned up once. V and J are TRBV29-1 and TRBJ2-5, with 8 nucleotides matching TRBD2. The V and J ends lost 8 bases and 5 bases, in that order; junction bases with no gene match: 7. This CDR3 is built from 12 residues. Germline-derived CDR1 and CDR2 are SQVTM and ANQGSEA. The CDR3 region is CSYNGGVETQYF. For the CDR3, the DNA is TGCAGCTACAACGGGGGGGTCGAGACCCAGTACTTC.